This T cell receptor (beta chain) was retrieved from a study of blood T cell repertoires in COVID-19. The table came from immunoSEQ multiplex PCR; TCRdb's copy has only in-frame clones and leaves some out. The sample has around 430,000 clones, about 91% seen once; the top ten hold 10% to 15%. After removal of 0 bases from V and 5 bases from J, the junction contained 6 bases not matched to a gene. Germline V gives CDR1 SGHNT, CDR2 YYREEE (reference sequence). The CDR3 spans 15 residues. J is TRBJ2-7 and V is TRBV5-4, with 9 bases aligning to TRBD1. The sample comprised peripheral blood. The receptor comes from a woman between 50 and 59 years old with COVID-19, enrolled during active disease. The CDR3 protein is CASSLGGQGINEQYF. The CDR3 coding sequence is TGTGCCAGCAGCTTGGGAGGACAGGGGATCAACGAGCAGTACTTC.